The clone carrying this TCR beta chain has only a few counts. Its antigen remains unknown. Researchers generated TCR beta cDNA from around 0.55 ug of total RNA, relying on a constant-region primer. Nested multiplex PCR, run for three rounds with slightly modified ARM-PCR, yielded TCR beta libraries. Use of TRBV1-TRBV30 forward primers with a C-beta reverse primer characterized the first two PCR rounds, which lasted around 9 cycles each. TCRdb reprocessed the multiplex PCR reads via MiXCR and lists one record per CDR3 protein. The sample lists about 350,000 distinct CDR3 sequences, roughly two thirds occurring once. CDR3 length: 13 residues. Trimming took off 0 bases at V and 3 bases at J, with 5 bases between the two ends. Germline assignment: CDR1 SGHDT and CDR2 YYEEEE. RNA isolated from unsorted whole blood supplied the blood RNA, with germline DNA also extracted. Roughly 4.3 milliliters of peripheral blood were collected before surgery.

The data are from a study of tumor-infiltrating lymphocytes in primary liver carcinoma. Study overall: The study enrolled male and female patients aged 30 to 69 years. Overall study results and limits: Paired tumor-adjacent and tumor-blood samples overlapped less than tumor region pairs did. The top-250-clone fraction was significantly higher in tumors than in blood (p = 0.039).

The rearrangement links TRBV5-6 to TRBJ2-3; no clear D. The clonotype was recovered from a man between 40 and 49 years old with primary liver carcinoma and hepatitis B virus infection. The sequencing input was peripheral blood. CDR3 DNA sequence: TGTGCCAGCAGCTTGGGTGCAACAGATACGCAGTATTTT. It codes for CASSLGATDTQYF.